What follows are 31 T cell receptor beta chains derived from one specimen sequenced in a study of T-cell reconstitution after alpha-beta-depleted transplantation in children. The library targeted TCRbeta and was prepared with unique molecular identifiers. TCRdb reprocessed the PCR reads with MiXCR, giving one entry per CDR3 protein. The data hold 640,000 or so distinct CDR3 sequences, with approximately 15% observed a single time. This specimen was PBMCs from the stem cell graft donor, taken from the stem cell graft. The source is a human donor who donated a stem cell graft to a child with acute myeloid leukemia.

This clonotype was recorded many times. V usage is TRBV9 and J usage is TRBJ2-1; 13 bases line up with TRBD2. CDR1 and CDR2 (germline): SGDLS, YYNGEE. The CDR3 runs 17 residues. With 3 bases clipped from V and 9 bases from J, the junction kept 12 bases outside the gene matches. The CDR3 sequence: CASSARTSGGPGGEQFF. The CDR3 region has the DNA TGTGCCAGCAGCGCGCGGACTAGCGGGGGCCCAGGGGGTGAGCAGTTCTTC.

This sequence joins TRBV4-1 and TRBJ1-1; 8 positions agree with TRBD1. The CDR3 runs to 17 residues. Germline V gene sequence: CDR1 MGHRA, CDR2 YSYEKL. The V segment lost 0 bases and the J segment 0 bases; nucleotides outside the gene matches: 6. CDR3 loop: CASSQEGTGGLNTEAFF. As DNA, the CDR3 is TGCGCCAGCAGCCAAGAAGGGACAGGAGGTCTGAACACTGAAGCTTTCTTT.

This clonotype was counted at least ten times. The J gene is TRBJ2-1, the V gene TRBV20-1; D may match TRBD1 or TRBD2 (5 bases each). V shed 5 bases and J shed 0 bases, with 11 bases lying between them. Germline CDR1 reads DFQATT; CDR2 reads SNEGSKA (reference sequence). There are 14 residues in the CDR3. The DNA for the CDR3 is TGCAGTGCTCCAGGGACCCCCTCCTACAATGAGCAGTTCTTC. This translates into CSAPGTPSYNEQFF.

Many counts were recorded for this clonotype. The CDR3 loop reads CASRQGNQPQHF. The CDR3 coding sequence is TGTGCCAGCAGACAGGGCAATCAGCCCCAGCATTTT. The chain recombines TRBV6-1 with TRBJ1-5; TRBD1 might be the D (5 bases). The V gene lost 6 bases and the J gene lost 2 bases, with 5 bases spanning the gap. CDR3 length: 12 amino acids. Germline loops: CDR1 MNHNS, CDR2 SASEGT.

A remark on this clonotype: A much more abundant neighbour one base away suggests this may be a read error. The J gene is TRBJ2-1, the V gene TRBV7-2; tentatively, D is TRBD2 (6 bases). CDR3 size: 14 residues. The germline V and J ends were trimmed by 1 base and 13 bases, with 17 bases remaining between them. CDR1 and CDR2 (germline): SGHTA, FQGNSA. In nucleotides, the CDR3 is TGTGCCAGCAGCTTAGAAGGTCGGAGGGTAAACCAGTTCTTC. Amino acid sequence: CASSLEGRRVNQFF. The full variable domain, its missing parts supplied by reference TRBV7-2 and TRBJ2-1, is GAGVSQSPSNKVTEKGKDVELRCDPISGHTALYWYRQSLGQGLEFLIYFQGNSAPDKSGLPSDRFSAERTGGSVSTLTIQRTQQEDSAVYLCASSLEGRRVNQFFGPGTRLTVL.

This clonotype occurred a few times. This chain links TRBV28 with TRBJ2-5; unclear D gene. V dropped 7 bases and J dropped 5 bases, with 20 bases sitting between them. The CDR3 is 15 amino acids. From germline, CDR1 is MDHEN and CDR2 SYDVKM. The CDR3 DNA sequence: TGTGCCAGCACCCCCCCCCGCAGTAAAGGGGAGACCCAGTACTTC. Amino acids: CASTPPRSKGETQYF.

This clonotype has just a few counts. CDR3 residues: CASSFVAERQFF. CDR3 nucleotides: TGTGCCAGCAGTTTTGTGGCCGAGAGGCAGTTCTTC. The genes are TRBV12-3 or TRBV12-4 and TRBJ2-1, with D hard to call. V lost 3 bases, J lost 12 bases, and 12 bases lay in between. The CDR3 is made up of 12 amino acids.

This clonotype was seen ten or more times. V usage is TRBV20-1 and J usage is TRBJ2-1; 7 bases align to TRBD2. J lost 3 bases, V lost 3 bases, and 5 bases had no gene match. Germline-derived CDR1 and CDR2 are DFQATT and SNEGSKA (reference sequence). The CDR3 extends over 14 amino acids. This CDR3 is CSARPSGIYNEQFF. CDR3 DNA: TGCAGTGCTAGGCCTAGCGGCATCTACAATGAGCAGTTCTTC.

The CDR3 coding sequence is TGTGCCAGCAGCCCGGTCCGGGAGCCATTCTCTGGGGCCAACGTCCTGACTTTC. Residues: CASSPVREPFSGANVLTF. This chain links TRBV6-1 with TRBJ2-6, with D possibly being TRBD2 (6 bases). Trimming removed 6 bases from V and 0 bases from J, with 18 bases in between. Germline CDR1 MNHNS, CDR2 SASEGT. The CDR3 totals 18 residues.

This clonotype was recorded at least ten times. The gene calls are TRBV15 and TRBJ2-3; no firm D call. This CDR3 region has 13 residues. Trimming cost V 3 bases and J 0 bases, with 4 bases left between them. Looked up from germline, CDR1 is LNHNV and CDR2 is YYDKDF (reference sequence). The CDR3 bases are TGTGCCACCAGCAGGACTAGCACAGATACGCAGTATTTT. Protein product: CATSRTSTDTQYF.

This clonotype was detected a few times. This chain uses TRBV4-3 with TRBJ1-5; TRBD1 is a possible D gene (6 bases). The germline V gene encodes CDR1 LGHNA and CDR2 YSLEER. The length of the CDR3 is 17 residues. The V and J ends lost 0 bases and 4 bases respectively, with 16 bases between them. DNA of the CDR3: TGCGCCAGCAGCCAAGATCCCGTGGACAGCGTAAATCAGCCCCAGCATTTT. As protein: CASSQDPVDSVNQPQHF.

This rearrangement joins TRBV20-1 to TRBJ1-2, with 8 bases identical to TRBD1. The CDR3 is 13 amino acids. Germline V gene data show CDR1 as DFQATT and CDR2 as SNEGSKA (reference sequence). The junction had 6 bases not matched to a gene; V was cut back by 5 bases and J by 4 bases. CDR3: CSASGQGVYGYTF. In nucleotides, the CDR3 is TGCAGTGCTTCTGGACAGGGAGTCTATGGCTACACCTTC.

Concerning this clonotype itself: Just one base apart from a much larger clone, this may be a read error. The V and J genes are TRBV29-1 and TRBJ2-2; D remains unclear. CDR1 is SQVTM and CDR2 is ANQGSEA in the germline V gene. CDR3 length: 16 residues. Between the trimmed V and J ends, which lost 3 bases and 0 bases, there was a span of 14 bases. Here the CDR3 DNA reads TGCAGCGTTGAGGCCCACGAAGGAACGAACACCGGGGAGCTGTTTTTT. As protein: CSVEAHEGTNTGELFF.

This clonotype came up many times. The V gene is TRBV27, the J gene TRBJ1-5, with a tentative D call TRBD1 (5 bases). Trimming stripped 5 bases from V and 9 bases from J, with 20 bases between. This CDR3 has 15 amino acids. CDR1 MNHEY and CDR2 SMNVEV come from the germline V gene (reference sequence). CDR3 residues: CASSGDRSGWGPQHF. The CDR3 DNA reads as TGTGCCAGCAGTGGGGACCGTAGCGGATGGGGGCCCCAGCATTTT.

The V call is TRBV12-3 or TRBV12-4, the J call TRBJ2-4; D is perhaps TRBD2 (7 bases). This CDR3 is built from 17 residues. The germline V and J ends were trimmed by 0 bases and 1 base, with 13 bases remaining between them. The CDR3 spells CASSLAGGPGAKNIQYF. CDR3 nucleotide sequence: TGTGCCAGCAGTTTAGCGGGGGGGCCTGGGGCCAAAAACATTCAGTACTTC.

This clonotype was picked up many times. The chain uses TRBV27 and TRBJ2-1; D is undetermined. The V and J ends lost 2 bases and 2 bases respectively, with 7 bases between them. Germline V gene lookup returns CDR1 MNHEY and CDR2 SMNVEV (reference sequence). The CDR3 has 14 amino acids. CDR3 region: CASSLTRAYNEQFF. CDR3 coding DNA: TGTGCCAGCAGTTTAACTCGGGCCTACAATGAGCAGTTCTTC.

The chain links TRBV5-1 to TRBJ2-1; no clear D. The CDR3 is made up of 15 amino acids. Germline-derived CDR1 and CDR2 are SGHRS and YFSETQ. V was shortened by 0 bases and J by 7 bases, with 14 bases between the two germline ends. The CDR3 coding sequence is TGCGCCAGCAGCTTGGGTGTCGGGTCGGCGAATGAGCAGTTCTTC. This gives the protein CASSLGVGSANEQFF.

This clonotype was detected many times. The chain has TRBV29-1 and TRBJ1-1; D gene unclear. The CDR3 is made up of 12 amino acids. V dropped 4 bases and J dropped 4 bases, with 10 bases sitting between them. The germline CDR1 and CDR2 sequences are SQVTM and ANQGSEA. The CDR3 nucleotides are TGCAGCGTTGTGGCCCGAATCACTGAAGCTTTCTTT. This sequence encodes CSVVARITEAFF.

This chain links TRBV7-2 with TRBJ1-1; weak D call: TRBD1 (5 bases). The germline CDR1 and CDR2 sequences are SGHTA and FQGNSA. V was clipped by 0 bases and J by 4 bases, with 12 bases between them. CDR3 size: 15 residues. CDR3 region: CASSLALGVSTEAFF. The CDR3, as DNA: TGTGCCAGCAGCTTAGCGCTGGGGGTGTCCACTGAAGCTTTCTTT.

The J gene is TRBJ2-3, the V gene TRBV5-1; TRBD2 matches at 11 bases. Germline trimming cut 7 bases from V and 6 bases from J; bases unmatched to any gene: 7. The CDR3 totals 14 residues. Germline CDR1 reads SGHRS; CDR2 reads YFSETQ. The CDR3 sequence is CASLSGGAADTQYF. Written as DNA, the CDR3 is TGCGCCAGCCTTAGCGGGGGGGCAGCCGATACGCAGTATTTT.

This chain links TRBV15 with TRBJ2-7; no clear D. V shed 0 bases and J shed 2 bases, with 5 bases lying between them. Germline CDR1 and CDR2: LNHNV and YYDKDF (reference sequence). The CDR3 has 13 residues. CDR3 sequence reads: CATSRDRPYEQYV. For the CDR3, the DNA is TGTGCCACCAGCAGAGATAGGCCCTACGAGCAGTACGTC.

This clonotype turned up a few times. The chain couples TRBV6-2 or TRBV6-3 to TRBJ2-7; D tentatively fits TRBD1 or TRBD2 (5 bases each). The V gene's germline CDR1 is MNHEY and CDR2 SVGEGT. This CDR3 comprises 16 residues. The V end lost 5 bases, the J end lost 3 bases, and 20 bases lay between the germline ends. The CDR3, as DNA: TGTGCCAGCAGTCCCGGGACCCAGGGCCTATTCTACGAGCAGTACTTC. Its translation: CASSPGTQGLFYEQYF.

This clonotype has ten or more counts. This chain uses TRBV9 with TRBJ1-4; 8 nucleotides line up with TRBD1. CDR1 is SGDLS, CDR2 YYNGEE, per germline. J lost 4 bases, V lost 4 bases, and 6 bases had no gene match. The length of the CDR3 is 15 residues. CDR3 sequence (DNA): TGTGCCAGCAGCCCCTTGACAGGGGTTAATGAAAAACTGTTTTTT. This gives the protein CASSPLTGVNEKLFF. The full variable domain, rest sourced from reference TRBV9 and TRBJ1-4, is DSGVTQTPKHLITATGQRVTLRCSPRSGDLSVYWYQQSLDQGLQFLIQYYNGEERAKGNILERFSAQQFPDLHSELNLSSLELGDSALYFCASSPLTGVNEKLFFGSGTQLSVL.

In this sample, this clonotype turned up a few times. The CDR3 DNA reads TGTGCCAGCGCGAGCCTCCCTGTTCTCCCTGGGGAGCTGTTTTTT. As protein: CASASLPVLPGELFF. The chain carries TRBV6-2 or TRBV6-3 and TRBJ2-2; the D is unclear. The CDR3 is 15 amino acids. Trimming cost V 8 bases and J 8 bases, with 21 bases left between them. Looked up from germline, CDR1 is MNHEY and CDR2 is SVGEGT.

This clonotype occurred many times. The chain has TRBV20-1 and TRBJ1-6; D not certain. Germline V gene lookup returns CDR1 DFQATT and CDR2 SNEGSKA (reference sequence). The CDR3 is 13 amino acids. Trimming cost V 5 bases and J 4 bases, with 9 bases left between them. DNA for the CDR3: TGCAGTGCTGTGGACGAGTATAATTCACCCCTCCACTTT. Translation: CSAVDEYNSPLHF.

CDR3 amino acids: CSAQEAVGSNQPQHF. The CDR3, as DNA: TGCAGTGCTCAAGAAGCGGTCGGTAGCAATCAGCCCCAGCATTTT. The chain recombines TRBV20-1 with TRBJ1-5, with D uncertain. Trimming took off 5 bases at V and 0 bases at J, with 14 bases between the two ends. Germline-derived CDR1 and CDR2 are DFQATT and SNEGSKA (reference sequence). The CDR3 runs 15 residues.

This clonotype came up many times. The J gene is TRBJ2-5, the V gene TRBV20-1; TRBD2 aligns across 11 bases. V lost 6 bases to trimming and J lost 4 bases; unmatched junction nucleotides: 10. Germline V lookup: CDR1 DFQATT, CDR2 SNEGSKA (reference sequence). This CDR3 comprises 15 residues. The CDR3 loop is CSAFSSGGLRETQYF. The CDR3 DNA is TGCAGTGCGTTCTCTAGCGGGGGGCTCCGAGAGACCCAGTACTTC.

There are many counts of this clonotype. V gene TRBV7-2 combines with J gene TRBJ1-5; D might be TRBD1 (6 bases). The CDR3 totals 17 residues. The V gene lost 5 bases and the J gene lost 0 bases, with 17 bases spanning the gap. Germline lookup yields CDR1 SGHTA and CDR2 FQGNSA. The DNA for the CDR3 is TGTGCCAGCAGCCCCCGCGGGACACCACATAGCAATCAGCCCCAGCATTTT. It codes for CASSPRGTPHSNQPQHF. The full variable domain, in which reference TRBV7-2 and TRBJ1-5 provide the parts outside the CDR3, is GAGVSQSPSNKVTEKGKDVELRCDPISGHTALYWYRQSLGQGLEFLIYFQGNSAPDKSGLPSDRFSAERTGGSVSTLTIQRTQQEDSAVYLCASSPRGTPHSNQPQHFGDGTRLSIL.

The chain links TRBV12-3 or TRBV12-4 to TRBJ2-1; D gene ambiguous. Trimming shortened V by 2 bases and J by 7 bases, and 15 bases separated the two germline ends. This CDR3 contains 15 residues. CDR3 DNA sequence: TGTGCCAGCAGTTTATGGCCCAGTGGAGATAATGAGCAGTTCTTC. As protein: CASSLWPSGDNEQFF.

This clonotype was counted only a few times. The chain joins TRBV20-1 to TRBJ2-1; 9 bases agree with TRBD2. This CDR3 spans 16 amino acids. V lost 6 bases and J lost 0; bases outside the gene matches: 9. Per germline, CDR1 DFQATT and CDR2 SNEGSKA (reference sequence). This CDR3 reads CSAPRAGGTSYNEQFF. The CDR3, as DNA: TGCAGTGCGCCGAGGGCGGGGGGGACCTCCTACAATGAGCAGTTCTTC.

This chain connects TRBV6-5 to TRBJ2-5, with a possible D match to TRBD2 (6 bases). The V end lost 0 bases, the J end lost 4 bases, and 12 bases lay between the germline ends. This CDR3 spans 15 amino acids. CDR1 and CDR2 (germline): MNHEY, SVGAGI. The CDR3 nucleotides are TGTGCCAGCAGTTACTCGATTGGGGGAGGAGAGACCCAGTACTTC. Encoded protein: CASSYSIGGGETQYF.